Listed below are T cell receptor beta chains from one sample, sequenced in a study of cytomegalovirus exposure and HLA in healthy donors. The assay was immunoSEQ multiplex PCR, and TCRdb's table has in-frame clones only and misses some. Of about 180,000 clones listed, around 84% are singletons. What was sequenced was PBMCs. The source is a boy between 2 and 15 years old in good health and CMV-seronegative. Each CDR3 is given with its conserved first and last residue. Fields, in order: CDR3 DNA, CDR3 protein, V gene, CDR3 length, D gene, clone size, J gene. D genes are given only for firm matches. The listing skips clone size in some rows; elsewhere it reads once, few, many or a size class.

TGTGCCAGCCACGGTGGGGGCCGGAACACTGAAGCTTTCTTT	CASHGGGRNTEAFF	TRBV19	14	-	-	TRBJ1-1
TGTGCCAGTCAACTAGCGGCTAGCACAGATACGCAGTATTTT	CASQLAASTDTQYF	TRBV28	14	TRBD2	-	TRBJ2-3
TGTGCCAGCAGCGTAGAGACAGGGGTCGGAAACACCATATATTTT	CASSVETGVGNTIYF	TRBV9	15	TRBD1	-	TRBJ1-3
TGTGCTAGTGGCTCTAAATTGGGACTGCCGAACACTGAAGCTTTCTTT	CASGSKLGLPNTEAFF	TRBV12-5	16	-	once	TRBJ1-1
TGTGCCAGCAGCTTGGTAGCGGACAATGAGCAGTTCTTC	CASSLVADNEQFF	TRBV7-3	13	-	-	TRBJ2-1
TGCAGCGTTGAAGATTTCGGGGGTTTAGGGAACACTGAAGCTTTCTTT	CSVEDFGGLGNTEAFF	TRBV29-1	16	-	-	TRBJ1-1
TGTGCCAGCAGCTTAGGAAGCGGGGTGAGCACAGATACGCAGTATTTT	CASSLGSGVSTDTQYF	TRBV21-1	16	-	-	TRBJ2-3
TGTGCCAGCAGTAAAGAACAGGGGGCGTCTTCCGGGGAGCTGTTTTTT	CASSKEQGASSGELFF	TRBV6-1	16	TRBD1	-	TRBJ2-2
TGTGCCAGCAGCTTGACAGGCGGTTACGAAGCTTTCTTT	CASSLTGGYEAFF	TRBV5-5	13	-	-	TRBJ1-1
TGTGCCAGCAGGGAGGGACAGGGGGGATACAATGAGCAGTTCTTC	CASREGQGGYNEQFF	TRBV28	15	TRBD1	once	TRBJ2-1
TGTGCCAGCAGTTTGGGGGGCTATGGCTACACCTTC	CASSLGGYGYTF	TRBV28	12	-	-	TRBJ1-2
TGTGCCATCAGTGAGAGCGGGGGCTCCTACAATGAGCAGTTCTTC	CAISESGGSYNEQFF	TRBV10-3	15	TRBD2	once	TRBJ2-1
TGTGCCAGCCAGAGACACACAGATACGCAGTATTTT	CASQRHTDTQYF	TRBV7-9	12	-	-	TRBJ2-3
TGTGCCAGCAGCCAAGACGGTTGGCGGGAGAGGCCCGGGGAGCTGTTTTTT	CASSQDGWRERPGELFF	TRBV4-2	17	TRBD2	-	TRBJ2-2
TGTGCCAGCAGCGCGAGCGGGAGTGTCGCAGATACGCAGTATTTT	CASSASGSVADTQYF	TRBV7-8	15	TRBD2	-	TRBJ2-3
TGTGCCAGTTCATACGACAGGGCAGGAGGCTACACCTTC	CASSYDRAGGYTF	TRBV27	13	TRBD1	-	TRBJ1-2
TGTGCCAGCAGCTTAGTCGACCAGGGGCGAGAGACCCAGTACTTC	CASSLVDQGRETQYF	TRBV7-9	15	-	-	TRBJ2-5
TGTGCCAGCAGCTCCCCGTGGGCGAACACTGAAGCTTTCTTT	CASSSPWANTEAFF	TRBV7-9	14	-	-	TRBJ1-1
TGCGCCAGCAGCTTCGGAGCGGGAGCCACGAGTAATGAGCAGTTCTTC	CASSFGAGATSNEQFF	TRBV5-1	16	TRBD2	-	TRBJ2-1
TGTGCCAGCAGTCCCCGGACAGCCAGCCTAGCACGAAGGGATGAGCAGTTCTTC	CASSPRTASLARRDEQFF	TRBV27	18	-	-	TRBJ2-1
TGTGCCAGTAACGGGGGAAACTATGGCTACACCTTC	CASNGGNYGYTF	TRBV19	12	-	-	TRBJ1-2
TGCGCCAGCAGTGAGTCCAGCGTTGGGGGGGCCGGCGCGCAGTACTTC	CASSESSVGGAGAQYF	TRBV10-2	16	-	-	TRBJ2-7
TGTGCCAGCAGTGAAGCGGGGGATACAGGGAAAGCTTTCTTT	CASSEAGDTGKAFF	TRBV6-1	14	-	-	TRBJ1-1
TGCGCCAGCAGCGTCGGGAGGGTCAATGAGCAGTTCTTC	CASSVGRVNEQFF	TRBV5-1	13	TRBD2	-	TRBJ2-1
TGTGCCATCAGTGAGGGAGCTTTCAACACCGGGGAGCTGTTTTTT	CAISEGAFNTGELFF	TRBV10-3	15	-	-	TRBJ2-2
TGCGCCAGCAGCCAAGCGGCAGGCGCCTATGGCTACACCTTC	CASSQAAGAYGYTF	TRBV4-1	14	-	-	TRBJ1-2
TGTGCCAGCAGCTTGTTATCTGGGCGCCGGGGCGAGCAGTACTTC	CASSLLSGRRGEQYF	TRBV5-4	15	-	-	TRBJ2-7
TGTGCCAGCAGCTTGGGACAGGGGACGGAGCAGTACTTC	CASSLGQGTEQYF	TRBV7-8	13	TRBD1	-	TRBJ2-7
TGTGCCAGCAGTATAACAGGGGGCGGGTACGAGCAGTACTTC	CASSITGGGYEQYF	TRBV6-1	14	TRBD1	-	TRBJ2-7
TGTGCCAGTAGTATAAGACAGCGGGAGGGTTCCCCCTACGAGCAGTACTTC	CASSIRQREGSPYEQYF	TRBV19	17	TRBD2	-	TRBJ2-7
TGCGCCAGCAGTGGACCAGGGCCAGATACGCAGTATTTT	CASSGPGPDTQYF	TRBV10-1	13	-	-	TRBJ2-3
TGTGCCAGCAGCCAGGGGTTTGAGGGAGATTCACCCCTCCACTTT	CASSQGFEGDSPLHF	TRBV4-2	15	-	-	TRBJ1-6
TGTGCCATCAGTGACCCCGGGAGGGCCCCTGAAGCTTTCTTT	CAISDPGRAPEAFF	TRBV10-3	14	-	-	TRBJ1-1
TGCGCCAGCAGCCAAAGGCGGAGCTCCTACAATGAGCAGTTCTTC	CASSQRRSSYNEQFF	TRBV4-1	15	-	-	TRBJ2-1
TGTGCCAACCACGCGGCAGAGCTTAATTCACCCCTCCACTTT	CANHAAELNSPLHF	TRBV6-4	14	-	-	TRBJ1-6
TGCGCCAGTTTCGGGACAGCCACCGGCTACACCTTC	CASFGTATGYTF	TRBV5-1	12	TRBD1	-	TRBJ1-2
TGTGCCAGCAGTCCTCCTACCTCCGGCGGGGAGCTGTTTTTT	CASSPPTSGGELFF	TRBV28	14	-	once	TRBJ2-2
TGCGCCAGCAGCAGGGACAGTTTTACCTATGGCTACACCTTC	CASSRDSFTYGYTF	TRBV5-1	14	TRBD1	-	TRBJ1-2
TGTGCCAGCAGTGAGCGGCGGGGGGCCACAGATACGCAGTATTTT	CASSERRGATDTQYF	TRBV2	15	TRBD2	-	TRBJ2-3
TGCGCCAGCAGTGAGCATACAGGGGTGAACACTGAAGCTTTCTTT	CASSEHTGVNTEAFF	TRBV10-1	15	TRBD1	-	TRBJ1-1
TGTGCCATCCAGACTAACTATGGCTACACCTTC	CAIQTNYGYTF	TRBV6-6	11	-	-	TRBJ1-2
TGTGCCAGCAGTGATCTCCGACAGTATAATTCACCCCTCCACTTT	CASSDLRQYNSPLHF	TRBV6-1	15	-	-	TRBJ1-6
TGTGCCAGCAGTTTGGGACAGAACTACGAGCAGTACTTC	CASSLGQNYEQYF	TRBV28	13	TRBD1	-	TRBJ2-7
TGTGCCAGCTCCGCAGATTTCAGGGTAAGGTCCTATAATTCACCCCTCCACTTT	CASSADFRVRSYNSPLHF	TRBV6-4	18	-	-	TRBJ1-6
TGTGCCAGCAGCTTGGGAGGGCTGGACACTGAAGCTTTCTTT	CASSLGGLDTEAFF	TRBV5-5	14	-	-	TRBJ1-1
TGTGCCAGCAGTCAAACCGGGACATCTGATAATTCACCCCTCCACTTT	CASSQTGTSDNSPLHF	TRBV7-9	16	-	-	TRBJ1-6